One and the same sample provided the 27 T cell receptor beta chains below, sequenced in a study of cytomegalovirus exposure and HLA in healthy donors. The PCR contained 60 Vbeta and 13 Jbeta primers. The assay was immunoSEQ multiplex PCR, and TCRdb's table has in-frame clones only and misses some. Counted here are approximately 140,000 clones, around 80% occurring once; the ten biggest clones make up 8.8%. The sample taken for sequencing was PBMCs. The origin of the receptors is a woman aged 50 to 60 in good health and CMV-seropositive.

The chain uses TRBV30 and TRBJ1-2; weak D call: TRBD1 (6 bases). Trimming left V 2 bases short and J 6 bases short, with 16 bases between. Looked up from germline, CDR1 is GTSNPN and CDR2 is SVGIG (reference sequence). The CDR3 length is 14 residues. CDR3 residues: CAWSLLQGLNGYTF. CDR3 nucleotides: TGTGCCTGGAGTCTCCTTCAGGGGCTCAATGGCTACACCTTC.

This chain joins TRBV4-2 and TRBJ2-5; TRBD2 agrees at 8 bases. V was pared by 5 bases and J by 7 bases, with 15 bases of the junction left unmatched. Germline CDR1 and CDR2: LGHNA and YNFKEQ. The CDR3 has 16 amino acids. The CDR3 region is CASSSTMGLGVGTQYF. CDR3 nucleotide sequence: TGTGCCAGCAGCAGCACAATGGGACTAGGGGTTGGGACCCAGTACTTC.

The chain has TRBV6-6 and TRBJ2-3, with TRBD1 identical over 9 bases. V dropped 4 bases and J dropped 3; count of bases not matched to a gene: 5. The CDR3 has 15 residues. Looked up from germline, CDR1 is MNHNY and CDR2 is SVGAGI (reference sequence). The CDR3 nucleotides read TGTGCCAGCAGTTGGGGACAGGGAAGGACAGATACGCAGTATTTT. Encoded protein: CASSWGQGRTDTQYF.

V and J are TRBV11-2 and TRBJ1-1; 9 nucleotides match TRBD1. CDR3 length equals 16 residues. CDR1 SGHAT and CDR2 FQNNGV come from the germline V gene. V was pared by 0 bases and J by 1 base, with 3 bases of the junction left unmatched. DNA for the CDR3: TGTGCCAGCAGCTTAGATACAGGGGGCCCGAACACTGAAGCTTTCTTT. This encodes CASSLDTGGPNTEAFF.

The chain recombines TRBV9 with TRBJ2-1, with D unclear. V was pared by 0 bases and J by 5 bases, with 12 bases between. The CDR3 consists of 15 residues. Germline V gene sequence: CDR1 SGDLS, CDR2 YYNGEE. Here the CDR3 reads CASSVVIAGDNEQFF. Written as DNA, the CDR3 is TGTGCCAGCAGCGTAGTAATAGCTGGCGACAATGAGCAGTTCTTC.

CDR3 in amino acids: CASSLRGGLSGTGELFF. In DNA, the CDR3 is TGTGCCAGCAGCTTACGCGGGGGGCTGTCGGGCACCGGGGAGCTGTTTTTT. This sequence joins TRBV7-3 and TRBJ2-2; 8 bases agree with TRBD2. Looked up from germline, CDR1 is SGHTA and CDR2 is FQGTGA. J lost 4 bases, V lost 2 bases, and 9 bases had no gene match. This CDR3 has 17 amino acids.

This chain joins TRBV6-1 and TRBJ2-2; the D gene is possibly TRBD2 (6 bases). The germline V and J ends were trimmed by 8 bases and 6 bases, with 10 bases remaining between them. Germline V gene data show CDR1 as MNHNS and CDR2 as SASEGT. The CDR3 loop spans 12 amino acids. The CDR3 DNA reads TGTGCCAGCCGGAGGGAAGCCGGGGAGCTGTTTTTT. Its protein is CASRREAGELFF.

The chain joins TRBV4-2 to TRBJ2-5, with a possible D match to TRBD2 (5 bases). Trimming took 0 bases from V and 0 from J, leaving 11 bases between them. The CDR3 runs 16 residues. Germline V gene lookup returns CDR1 LGHNA and CDR2 YNFKEQ. The CDR3 nucleotides are TGTGCCAGCAGCCAAGACCGGGGATCGTACCAAGAGACCCAGTACTTC. Amino acids: CASSQDRGSYQETQYF.

The CDR3 sequence: CASSLLSGVGTGELFF. As DNA, the CDR3 is TGTGCCAGCAGCTTATTATCCGGGGTCGGAACCGGGGAGCTGTTTTTT. The chain recombines TRBV7-2 with TRBJ2-2, with a possible D match to TRBD2 (5 bases). The CDR3 length is 16 residues. Germline V CDR1 and CDR2: SGHTA, FQGNSA. Between the trimmed V and J ends, which lost 2 bases and 5 bases, there was a span of 15 bases. Full variable domain (remainder filled in from reference TRBV7-2 and TRBJ2-2): GAGVSQSPSNKVTEKGKDVELRCDPISGHTALYWYRQSLGQGLEFLIYFQGNSAPDKSGLPSDRFSAERTGGSVSTLTIQRTQQEDSAVYLCASSLLSGVGTGELFFGEGSRLTVL.

This rearrangement joins TRBV4-1 to TRBJ1-5; tentatively, D is TRBD1 (6 bases). Germline V gives CDR1 MGHRA, CDR2 YSYEKL. Trimming removed 6 bases from V and 3 bases from J, with 12 bases in between. The CDR3 loop spans 14 amino acids. CDR3 residues: CASRGAGANQPQHF. The CDR3 DNA follows: TGCGCCAGCAGGGGGGCAGGAGCCAATCAGCCCCAGCATTTT.

This clone was recorded a few times. This chain connects TRBV18 to TRBJ2-7; maybe TRBD1 (6 bases). Germline loops: CDR1 KGHSH, CDR2 LQKENI. CDR3 size: 14 residues. V dropped 1 base and J dropped 5 bases, with 12 bases sitting between them. The CDR3 spells CASSPQQGEDEQYF. CDR3 nucleotides: TGTGCCAGCTCACCACAACAGGGTGAGGACGAGCAGTACTTC.

This chain links TRBV11-2 with TRBJ2-1, with 12 bases that match TRBD2. The CDR3 covers 19 residues. From germline, CDR1 is SGHAT and CDR2 FQNNGV. The junction had 11 bases not matched to a gene; V was cut back by 0 bases and J by 5 bases. CDR3 sequence: CASSLDATSGGRYDNEQFF. CDR3 DNA: TGTGCCAGCAGCTTAGATGCGACTAGCGGGGGCCGTTACGACAATGAGCAGTTCTTC.

This clone showed up just once. This chain joins TRBV6-5 and TRBJ2-5; D not certain. The V gene's germline CDR1 is MNHEY and CDR2 SVGAGI. Trimming took 2 bases from V and 5 from J, leaving 6 bases between them. This CDR3 has 12 amino acids. CDR3 bases: TGTGCCAGCAGTTACGATGAGGAGACCCAGTACTTC. This gives the protein CASSYDEETQYF.

The chain has TRBV2 and TRBJ1-5; 8 bases fit TRBD1. This CDR3 comprises 16 residues. CDR1 SNHLY and CDR2 FYNNEI come from the germline V gene. V trimming: 3 bases; J trimming: 5 bases; junction bases outside the gene matches: 9. The CDR3 DNA reads TGTGCCAGCAGTGATAGGGCAGGGGGCGCCGATCAGCCCCAGCATTTT. Translated: CASSDRAGGADQPQHF.

This rearrangement joins TRBV7-8 to TRBJ2-7; 7 nucleotides line up with TRBD1. Germline lookup yields CDR1 SGHVS and CDR2 FQNEAQ. J was trimmed by 4 bases and V by 5 bases; bases with no gene match: 2. The CDR3 length is 12 residues. CDR3 DNA: TGTGCCAGCAGCCTACAGGGGTACGAGCAGTACTTC. Its translation: CASSLQGYEQYF.

The chain combines TRBV5-4 with TRBJ1-1; perhaps TRBD1 as D (6 bases). The V end lost 1 base, the J end lost 6 bases, and 13 bases lay between the germline ends. This CDR3 region has 14 residues. Germline V lookup: CDR1 SGHNT, CDR2 YYREEE (reference sequence). Here the CDR3 reads CASSLLQGRAEAFF. In DNA, the CDR3 is TGTGCCAGCAGCTTGCTACAGGGTAGGGCTGAAGCTTTCTTT.

The V gene is TRBV6-1, the J gene TRBJ1-3; D uncertain. This CDR3 comprises 12 residues. Germline V gene sequence: CDR1 MNHNS, CDR2 SASEGT. V lost 2 bases to trimming and J lost 9 bases, with 8 bases between them. DNA for the CDR3: TGTGCCAGCAGTGAACGGTCAGGCACCATATATTTT. Translating it yields CASSERSGTIYF.

A few counts support this clone. This sequence joins TRBV6-5 and TRBJ1-6, with a tentative D call TRBD1 (6 bases). Trimming took 2 bases from V and 14 from J, leaving 13 bases between them. Germline lookup yields CDR1 MNHEY and CDR2 SVGAGI. This CDR3 region has 13 residues. DNA of the CDR3: TGTGCCAGCAGTTACCTGGACAGACCATCCCTCCACTTT. It translates to CASSYLDRPSLHF.

V and J are TRBV6-5 and TRBJ2-2; 7 bases align to TRBD1. The ends lost 7 bases at V and 6 bases at J; junction bases unmatched: 5. CDR3 length: 13 residues. Germline V lookup: CDR1 MNHEY, CDR2 SVGAGI. CDR3 residues: CASTYRGSGELFF. In DNA form, the CDR3 reads TGTGCCAGCACCTACAGGGGTTCCGGGGAGCTGTTTTTT.

This sequence joins TRBV5-1 and TRBJ1-3, with a tentative D call TRBD1 (6 bases). The germline V gene encodes CDR1 SGHRS and CDR2 YFSETQ. The CDR3 runs to 13 residues. V was shortened by 5 bases and J by 7 bases, with 13 bases between the two germline ends. Written as DNA, the CDR3 is TGCGCCAGCAGGGAACAGGGCGGGAACACCATATATTTT. Translating it yields CASREQGGNTIYF.

This sequence joins TRBV15 and TRBJ2-3; TRBD2 is a possible D gene (7 bases). This CDR3 is 14 amino acids long. Per the germline V gene, CDR1 is LNHNV and CDR2 is YYDKDF (reference sequence). V lost 5 bases, J lost 8 bases, and 17 bases lay in between. The CDR3 DNA reads as TGTGCCACCAGCGGCGGACAGCGGGGTGGTACGCAGTATTTT. This gives the protein CATSGGQRGGTQYF. Using reference TRBV15 and TRBJ2-3 for the parts outside the CDR3, the full variable domain is DAMVIQNPRYQVTQFGKPVTLSCSQTLNHNVMYWYQQKSSQAPKLLFHYYDKDFNNEADTPDNFQSRRPNTSFCFLDIRSPGLGDTAMYLCATSGGQRGGTQYFGPGTRLTVL.

The chain recombines TRBV7-9 with TRBJ2-7, with D unclear. The V end was cut by 6 bases, the J end by 2 bases, with 11 bases between. Germline-derived CDR1 and CDR2 are SEHNR and FQNEAQ (reference sequence). CDR3 length equals 13 residues. This CDR3 reads CASSKMGAYEQYF. As DNA, the CDR3 is TGTGCCAGCAGTAAGATGGGCGCCTACGAGCAGTACTTC. Together with reference TRBV7-9 and TRBJ2-7, the CDR3 gives the full variable domain: DTGVSQNPRHKITKRGQNVTFRCDPISEHNRLYWYRQTLGQGPEFLTYFQNEAQLEKSRLLSDRFSAERPKGSFSTLEIQRTEQGDSAMYLCASSKMGAYEQYFGPGTRLTVT.

V usage is TRBV6-5 and J usage is TRBJ1-6; D uncertain. The CDR3 spans 13 residues. Germline V lookup: CDR1 MNHEY, CDR2 SVGAGI. The V end was cut by 4 bases, the J end by 6 bases, with 7 bases between. CDR3 sequence (DNA): TGTGCCAGCAGTTCTACCCTTAATTCACCCCTCCACTTT. Its protein product is CASSSTLNSPLHF.

V and J are TRBV5-1 and TRBJ2-5, with a weak D call TRBD1 (6 bases). The end of the DNA is better explained by TRBJ2-7, so the J call may be wrong. Germline assignment: CDR1 SGHRS and CDR2 YFSETQ. The length of the CDR3 is 17 residues. This chain's CDR3 is CASSGGEGVFGYYEQYF. Here the CDR3 DNA reads TGCGCCAGCAGCGGGGGCGAGGGCGTCTTTGGGTACTACGAGCAGTACTTC.

CDR3 protein: CASRTGPGNTIYF. The CDR3 bases are TGTGCCAGCAGGACAGGGCCTGGAAACACCATATATTTT. The chain uses TRBV6-5 and TRBJ1-3; TRBD1 agrees at 7 bases. CDR1 is MNHEY, CDR2 SVGAGI, per germline. The V gene end was trimmed by 6 bases and the J gene end by 2 bases; junction bases not matched to a gene: 1. The CDR3 runs to 13 residues.

The chain uses TRBV6-6 and TRBJ1-1; maybe TRBD1 (5 bases). V lost 6 bases and J lost 7, with 15 bases in between. From germline, CDR1 is MNHNY and CDR2 SVGAGI (reference sequence). The CDR3 extends over 13 amino acids. The CDR3: CASRRDSLSEAFF. For the CDR3, the DNA is TGTGCCAGCAGGAGAGACAGCCTCAGTGAAGCTTTCTTT.

This clone has just one count. V gene TRBV28 combines with J gene TRBJ1-5, with D perhaps matching TRBD1 (6 bases). This CDR3 comprises 13 residues. Germline V gene sequence: CDR1 MDHEN, CDR2 SYDVKM. V gave up 9 bases and J gave up 1 base, with 10 bases separating them. The CDR3 bases are TGTGCCAGTGAAGACAGGAGCAATCAGCCCCAGCATTTT. As protein: CASEDRSNQPQHF.